These T cell receptor beta chains were read from a single sample in a study of blood T cell repertoires in COVID-19. Produced via immunoSEQ multiplex PCR; TCRdb's table is partial and in-frame only. The top ten hold around 2% of the sample, which has 95,000 to 150,000 clones, 90% to 95% seen once. The sequencing input was peripheral blood. The receptors derive from a man in his fifties with COVID-19, enrolled during active disease. Each CDR3 is given with its conserved first and last residue. Each record gives: CDR3 protein, CDR3 DNA, D gene, clone size, J gene, V gene. D genes are given only for firm matches. Clone size is not always given. Where it is, it says once, few, many or a class for expanded clones.

CSVRQGATKNIQYF	TGCAGCGTTCGACAGGGGGCGACCAAAAACATTCAGTACTTC	TRBD1	.	TRBJ2-4	TRBV29-1
CASRVQGSYNEQFF	TGTGCCAGTAGGGTACAGGGGTCCTACAATGAGCAGTTCTTC	TRBD1	.	TRBJ2-1	TRBV19
CASSLVSGNGYTF	TGTGCCAGCAGCTTGGTATCGGGAAATGGCTACACCTTC	.	.	TRBJ1-2	TRBV5-5
CASSLSRDRSTDTQYF	TGTGCCAGCAGCTTGAGTAGGGACAGGAGCACAGATACGCAGTATTTT	TRBD1	.	TRBJ2-3	TRBV5-4
CASSQTGDQPQHF	TGTGCCAGCAGCCAGACAGGGGATCAGCCCCAGCATTTT	TRBD1	.	TRBJ1-5	TRBV14
CATRGQLHSYEQYF	TGTGCCACCAGAGGACAGTTGCACTCCTACGAGCAGTACTTC	.	.	TRBJ2-7	TRBV27
CASSQGYEATEAFF	TGTGCCAGCAGCCAAGGATACGAAGCCACTGAAGCTTTCTTT	.	.	TRBJ1-1	TRBV4-2
CAISDQGRTEAFF	TGTGCCATCAGTGATCAGGGTCGGACTGAAGCTTTCTTT	.	.	TRBJ1-1	TRBV10-3
CASSLFPTDTQYF	TGTGCCAGCAGCCTATTCCCCACAGATACGCAGTATTTT	.	.	TRBJ2-3	TRBV2
CASSLLQGSEQYF	TGTGCCAGCAGCCTTCTACAGGGGAGCGAGCAGTACTTC	TRBD1	.	TRBJ2-7	TRBV6-5
CASNYGESTDTQYF	TGTGCCAGCAATTACGGAGAGAGCACAGATACGCAGTATTTT	.	.	TRBJ2-3	TRBV7-9
CASSAQTGSGANVLTF	TGTGCCAGTAGTGCCCAGACAGGGTCTGGGGCCAACGTCCTGACTTTC	TRBD1	.	TRBJ2-6	TRBV19
CASSLSPVALHF	TGTGCCAGCAGTTTATCCCCGGTTGCCCTCCACTTT	.	.	TRBJ1-6	TRBV28
CASSQGPTSSYEQYF	TGCGCCAGCAGCCAAGGTCCGACTAGCTCCTACGAGCAGTACTTC	.	once	TRBJ2-7	TRBV4-3
CASSLVPGLETQYF	TGTGCCAGCAGCTTAGTTCCAGGGTTAGAGACCCAGTACTTC	.	.	TRBJ2-5	TRBV7-8
CASSRSGLNGGDEQFF	TGTGCCAGTAGTCGCTCCGGACTAAACGGAGGCGATGAGCAGTTCTTC	.	.	TRBJ2-1	TRBV19
CASTPIGGGDEQFF	TGCGCCAGCACCCCAATTGGGGGCGGCGATGAGCAGTTCTTC	.	.	TRBJ2-1	TRBV5-1
CASSQSSAQETQYF	TGCGCCAGCAGCCAAAGTAGTGCACAAGAGACCCAGTACTTC	.	few	TRBJ2-5	TRBV4-1
CASSLSQNPRTGDTEAFF	TGCGCCAGCAGCTTGTCCCAAAACCCACGGACAGGGGACACTGAAGCTTTCTTT	TRBD1	.	TRBJ1-1	TRBV5-1
CASSQDLGSVGGEQFF	TGTGCCAGCAGCCAAGATCTTGGGTCCGTAGGCGGTGAGCAGTTCTTC	.	.	TRBJ2-1	TRBV4-2
CASSLPGLSTREQYF	TGTGCCAGCAGCTTACCAGGGCTTTCGACGCGCGAGCAGTACTTC	.	.	TRBJ2-7	TRBV7-2
CASRKTGPYGYTF	TGTGCCAGTAGGAAGACAGGTCCATATGGCTACACCTTC	.	once	TRBJ1-2	TRBV19
CASSVGTPGGRVQFF	TGTGCCAGCAGCGTTGGGACTCCCGGAGGTCGGGTGCAGTTCTTC	.	.	TRBJ2-1	TRBV9
CASSQDLSWDRVNGEQYF	TGTGCCAGCAGCCAAGATTTAAGTTGGGACAGGGTAAACGGCGAGCAGTACTTC	TRBD1	.	TRBJ2-7	TRBV4-2
CASSTTGFNQPQHF	TGTGCCAGCAGCACTACAGGTTTCAATCAGCCCCAGCATTTT	.	once	TRBJ1-5	TRBV7-9
CASSTDSGKNYEQYF	TGTGCCAGCAGTACCGACAGTGGGAAGAACTACGAGCAGTACTTC	.	.	TRBJ2-7	TRBV6-5
CASSDRGFEKLFF	TGTGCCAGTTCCGACAGGGGGTTTGAAAAACTGTTTTTT	TRBD1	.	TRBJ1-4	TRBV19
CASSVGQGVNIQYF	TGTGCCAGCAGCGTTGGGCAGGGGGTTAACATTCAGTACTTC	TRBD1	.	TRBJ2-4	TRBV9
CASRPLAGGSTDTQYF	TGTGCCAGCAGGCCACTAGCGGGAGGAAGCACAGATACGCAGTATTTT	TRBD2	.	TRBJ2-3	TRBV6-4
CASSPLRATEAFF	TGCGCCAGCAGCCCCTTGAGAGCCACTGAAGCTTTCTTT	.	.	TRBJ1-1	TRBV5-1
CASSPPERVSTFF	TGTGCCAGCTCACCACCTGAACGGGTCTCAACGTTCTTC	.	.	TRBJ2-1	TRBV18
CASSPSGGRTQPQHF	TGTGCCAGCTCACCTTCCGGGGGGCGAACTCAGCCCCAGCATTTT	.	.	TRBJ1-5	TRBV18
CASSLARIFSTDTQYF	TGTGCCAGCAGCTTAGCGAGAATTTTCAGCACAGATACGCAGTATTTT	.	.	TRBJ2-3	TRBV7-8
CASSLAGNAEEKLFF	TGTGCCAGCAGTTTAGCAGGGAACGCAGAAGAAAAACTGTTTTTT	.	.	TRBJ1-4	TRBV6-5
CASSSTGINTEAFF	TGTGCCAGTAGTAGCACAGGGATCAACACTGAAGCTTTCTTT	.	.	TRBJ1-1	TRBV19
CASSTGLAGGPGEQYF	TGTGCCAGCAGCACGGGACTAGCGGGAGGGCCGGGGGAGCAGTACTTC	TRBD2	.	TRBJ2-7	TRBV7-9
CASSAGNSYNEQFF	TGTGCCAGCAGCGCGGGGAACTCCTACAATGAGCAGTTCTTC	.	.	TRBJ2-1	TRBV7-9
CASSPNRAPYTDTQYF	TGCGCCAGCAGTCCGAACAGGGCGCCCTACACAGATACGCAGTATTTT	.	.	TRBJ2-3	TRBV23-1
CSAQGSTEAFF	TGCAGTGCCCAGGGCTCCACTGAAGCTTTCTTT	.	once	TRBJ1-1	TRBV20-1
CASSIGTSGPNTGELFF	TGTGCCAGTAGTATAGGGACTAGCGGACCGAACACCGGGGAGCTGTTTTTT	TRBD2	.	TRBJ2-2	TRBV19
CASSKRQGWNIQYF	TGTGCCAGCAGCAAACGGCAGGGGTGGAACATTCAGTACTTC	.	.	TRBJ2-4	TRBV6-5
CASSERRVGNEQFF	TGTGCCAGCAGTGAGCGCAGGGTCGGCAATGAGCAGTTCTTC	.	.	TRBJ2-1	TRBV2
CATGQGPRETQYF	TGTGCCACCGGACAGGGGCCGCGGGAGACCCAGTACTTC	TRBD1	.	TRBJ2-5	TRBV10-3
CASSVDFANTEAFF	TGTGCCAGCAGCGTAGACTTTGCGAACACTGAAGCTTTCTTT	.	.	TRBJ1-1	TRBV9
CASSFVAGPMSSYNEQFF	TGTGCCAGCAGCTTCGTAGCGGGTCCCATGAGCTCCTACAATGAGCAGTTCTTC	TRBD2	.	TRBJ2-1	TRBV7-3
CASSWDTYEQFF	TGCGCCAGCAGCTGGGACACTTACGAGCAGTTCTTC	.	.	TRBJ2-1	TRBV5-1
CASSLGVRTEAFF	TGTGCCAGCAGTTTGGGAGTAAGGACTGAAGCTTTCTTT	.	.	TRBJ1-1	TRBV6-5
CASVIQDEAFF	TGTGCCAGCGTGATACAGGACGAAGCTTTCTTT	.	once	TRBJ1-1	TRBV6-5
CATKNRGSEQYF	TGTGCCACGAAAAACAGGGGCAGCGAGCAGTACTTC	TRBD1	.	TRBJ2-7	TRBV27
CASSDLALPTDTQYF	TGTGCCAGCAGTGACCTAGCTCTCCCCACAGATACGCAGTATTTT	.	.	TRBJ2-3	TRBV6-4
CASSLGVEAFF	TGTGCCAGCAGCTTAGGCGTTGAAGCTTTCTTT	.	.	TRBJ1-1	TRBV7-2
CAWSVTVNEQFF	TGTGCCTGGAGCGTGACAGTGAATGAGCAGTTCTTC	.	.	TRBJ2-1	TRBV30